This is a list of T cell receptor beta chains from one sample in a study of identifying expanded T cells in peripheral blood. Generated by immunoSEQ multiplex PCR, the TCRdb table keeps only in-frame clones and is missing some. The table has under 90,000 clones, around 91% seen once; the top ten hold around 3%. The specimen was blood. The receptors were sampled from a person aged 18 to 70 in good health. The CDR3 runs from the conserved cysteine through the conserved F or W. The D gene is left open where the match is weak. Not every row has a clone size; where given, it reads once, few, many or a size class.

clone_size: NA
j_call: TRBJ2-3
v_call: TRBV9
d_call: TRBD2
cdr3_nt: TGTGCCAGCAGCCAGGGGAGCGGGGGGGTGTATTTT
cdr3_aa: CASSQGSGGVYF

clone_size: few
j_call: TRBJ1-6
v_call: TRBV6-1
d_call: NA
cdr3_nt: TGTGCCAGCAGTGAAGCACAGCTCGGTAGTTCACCCCTCCACTTT
cdr3_aa: CASSEAQLGSSPLHF

clone_size: NA
j_call: TRBJ2-2
v_call: TRBV29-1
d_call: TRBD2
cdr3_nt: TGCAGCGTACAGCGGGAGGGGGACACCGGGGAGCTGTTTTTT
cdr3_aa: CSVQREGDTGELFF

clone_size: NA
j_call: TRBJ2-1
v_call: TRBV5-1
d_call: TRBD1
cdr3_nt: TGCGCCAGCAGCTTGGGTGCCGGGACAGGGGGATACAATGAGCAGTTCTTC
cdr3_aa: CASSLGAGTGGYNEQFF

clone_size: NA
j_call: TRBJ2-5
v_call: TRBV6-5
d_call: TRBD2
cdr3_nt: TGTGCCAGCAGAAGAGGACTAGCGGGAGTAGAGACCCAGTACTTC
cdr3_aa: CASRRGLAGVETQYF

clone_size: NA
j_call: TRBJ2-1
v_call: TRBV27
d_call: TRBD2
cdr3_nt: TGTGCCAGCAGTCTAGGACTAGCGGGGGAGCAGTTCTTC
cdr3_aa: CASSLGLAGEQFF

clone_size: NA
j_call: TRBJ2-7
v_call: TRBV7-8
d_call: TRBD2
cdr3_nt: TGTGCCAGCAGCCAGAGCAGCGGGGGGCCTTACGAGCAGTACTTC
cdr3_aa: CASSQSSGGPYEQYF

clone_size: NA
j_call: TRBJ2-3
v_call: TRBV2
d_call: NA
cdr3_nt: TGTGCCAGCAGGCAGGGAACCTTCATACTGGGCGATACGCAGTATTTT
cdr3_aa: CASRQGTFILGDTQYF

clone_size: NA
j_call: TRBJ2-5
v_call: TRBV5-1
d_call: TRBD2
cdr3_nt: TGCGCCAGCAGCCCCGGGACTAGCGGGGGGGGATTTGGAGAGACCCAGTACTTC
cdr3_aa: CASSPGTSGGGFGETQYF

clone_size: NA
j_call: TRBJ1-2
v_call: TRBV6-6
d_call: NA
cdr3_nt: TGTGCCAGCAGTTACCTCTCGGGGGGCAACTATGGCTACACCTTC
cdr3_aa: CASSYLSGGNYGYTF

clone_size: NA
j_call: TRBJ2-7
v_call: TRBV27
d_call: NA
cdr3_nt: TGTGCCAGCAGCGCCTTGGGGGACTTCTCCTACGAGCAGTACTTC
cdr3_aa: CASSALGDFSYEQYF

clone_size: NA
j_call: TRBJ1-2
v_call: TRBV27
d_call: TRBD1
cdr3_nt: TGTGCCAGCAGCTTCGTAACCGGGACAGCAAACTATGGCTACACCTTC
cdr3_aa: CASSFVTGTANYGYTF

clone_size: NA
j_call: TRBJ2-7
v_call: TRBV19
d_call: NA
cdr3_nt: TGTGCCAGTAGTATCGACGACCACGAGCAGTACTTC
cdr3_aa: CASSIDDHEQYF

clone_size: NA
j_call: TRBJ2-7
v_call: TRBV9
d_call: TRBD1
cdr3_nt: TGTGCCAGCAGCGTAGCCGGACAGGGGGACTACGAGCAGTACTTC
cdr3_aa: CASSVAGQGDYEQYF

clone_size: NA
j_call: TRBJ2-6
v_call: TRBV5-1
d_call: NA
cdr3_nt: TGCGCCAGCAGCCCGCGGTCGGCAGAGGCGACTGGGGCCAACGTCCTGACTTTC
cdr3_aa: CASSPRSAEATGANVLTF

clone_size: NA
j_call: TRBJ2-7
v_call: TRBV6-6
d_call: TRBD1
cdr3_nt: TGTGCCAGCAGGAGGGACAGGTTCTCCTACGAGCAGTACTTC
cdr3_aa: CASRRDRFSYEQYF

clone_size: NA
j_call: TRBJ2-5
v_call: TRBV11-2
d_call: NA
cdr3_nt: TGTGCCAGCAGCCCTCTGGGGCAAGAGACCCAGTACTTC
cdr3_aa: CASSPLGQETQYF

clone_size: NA
j_call: TRBJ2-7
v_call: TRBV15
d_call: NA
cdr3_nt: TGTGCCACCAGCAGAGCGGGAGTTGAGGAGCAGTACTTC
cdr3_aa: CATSRAGVEEQYF

clone_size: NA
j_call: TRBJ2-3
v_call: TRBV28
d_call: NA
cdr3_nt: TGTGCCAGCAGTTCGGAAGGGGTCACAGATACGCAGTATTTT
cdr3_aa: CASSSEGVTDTQYF

clone_size: NA
j_call: TRBJ2-7
v_call: TRBV7-2
d_call: NA
cdr3_nt: TGTGCCAGCAGCCCCGTGGCGGTAAGGAGCTACGAGCAGTACTTC
cdr3_aa: CASSPVAVRSYEQYF

clone_size: NA
j_call: TRBJ2-3
v_call: TRBV27
d_call: TRBD2
cdr3_nt: TGTGCCAGCAGCCCCGGGGGGGCGGGTGAGACAAATACGCAGTATTTT
cdr3_aa: CASSPGGAGETNTQYF

clone_size: NA
j_call: TRBJ2-2
v_call: TRBV10-3
d_call: TRBD1
cdr3_nt: TGTGCCATCAGTGACCTCAGACAGGGATCCGGGGAGCTGTTTTTT
cdr3_aa: CAISDLRQGSGELFF

clone_size: NA
j_call: TRBJ2-1
v_call: TRBV14
d_call: NA
cdr3_nt: TGTGCCAGCAGCCAATCGGACAATGAGCAGTTCTTC
cdr3_aa: CASSQSDNEQFF

clone_size: NA
j_call: TRBJ1-1
v_call: TRBV6-6
d_call: TRBD1
cdr3_nt: TGTGCCAGCAGGATAAACAGGGACAGGAACACTGAGGCTTTCTTT
cdr3_aa: CASRINRDRNTEAFF

clone_size: NA
j_call: TRBJ1-6
v_call: TRBV6-1
d_call: NA
cdr3_nt: TGTGCCGCCTCGCGAACGGGAGATAATTCACCCCTCCACTTT
cdr3_aa: CAASRTGDNSPLHF

clone_size: NA
j_call: TRBJ2-7
v_call: TRBV27
d_call: NA
cdr3_nt: TGTGCCAGGGGGAAATCGATAACCTACGAGCAGTACTTC
cdr3_aa: CARGKSITYEQYF

clone_size: NA
j_call: TRBJ1-5
v_call: TRBV10-3
d_call: NA
cdr3_nt: TGTGCCAGCAGTGAAAGGCCGGGGGATGAAGGACAGCCCCAGCATTTT
cdr3_aa: CASSERPGDEGQPQHF

clone_size: few
j_call: TRBJ2-7
v_call: TRBV5-5
d_call: NA
cdr3_nt: TGTGCCAGCAGCTTGGCCCTCACTCTGGACGGTTCCTACGAGCAGTACTTC
cdr3_aa: CASSLALTLDGSYEQYF

clone_size: NA
j_call: TRBJ2-5
v_call: TRBV2
d_call: NA
cdr3_nt: TGTGCCAGCAGTACAGGGTGGGGGCAAGAGACCCAGTACTTC
cdr3_aa: CASSTGWGQETQYF

clone_size: NA
j_call: TRBJ1-4
v_call: TRBV4-1
d_call: NA
cdr3_nt: TGCGCCAGCAGCCAACTTAACTTGTTTTCTAATGAAAAACTGTTTTTT
cdr3_aa: CASSQLNLFSNEKLFF

clone_size: NA
j_call: TRBJ2-1
v_call: TRBV9
d_call: TRBD2
cdr3_nt: TGTGCCAGCAGCGTAAGCCCATCCCGGGAGGGGGTCAATGAGCAGTTCTTC
cdr3_aa: CASSVSPSREGVNEQFF

clone_size: NA
j_call: TRBJ1-6
v_call: TRBV25-1
d_call: NA
cdr3_nt: TGTGCCAGCAGTGCCATACCGAGGGGTTCACCCCTCCACTTT
cdr3_aa: CASSAIPRGSPLHF

clone_size: NA
j_call: TRBJ2-1
v_call: TRBV7-3
d_call: NA
cdr3_nt: TGTGCCAGCAGCGGGAAGGGTGCTGGGGTTGAGCAGTTCTTC
cdr3_aa: CASSGKGAGVEQFF

clone_size: NA
j_call: TRBJ1-5
v_call: TRBV5-1
d_call: NA
cdr3_nt: TGCGCCAGCAGCTTGGAACAGGGAGGCAATCAGCCCCAGCATTTT
cdr3_aa: CASSLEQGGNQPQHF

clone_size: NA
j_call: TRBJ2-4
v_call: TRBV5-6
d_call: NA
cdr3_nt: TGTGCCAGCAGCTTGTGGGTGGGCGCTCAAAACATTCAGTACTTC
cdr3_aa: CASSLWVGAQNIQYF

clone_size: NA
j_call: TRBJ2-5
v_call: TRBV21-1
d_call: NA
cdr3_nt: TGTGCCAGCAGCAAAGACCCCCCTAGCGGGGACTCCCAAGAGACCCAGTACTTC
cdr3_aa: CASSKDPPSGDSQETQYF

clone_size: few
j_call: TRBJ1-5
v_call: TRBV10-1
d_call: NA
cdr3_nt: TGCGCCAGCAGTGAGTCCGGTCAGCCCCAGCATTTT
cdr3_aa: CASSESGQPQHF